This T cell receptor (beta chain) was recovered during a study of T cells after yellow fever vaccination (dated 2019 in TCRdb). In the study overall: The SMART-Seq v4 Ultra Low Input RNA kit was used to prepare libraries from fractions with low cell numbers. To follow T-cell clones before and after primary and booster YFV17D yellow fever vaccination, bulk TCR alpha and beta repertoires were sequenced over time. Two healthy male donors, one aged 18 to 29 and one aged 30 to 40 years, made up the cohort. Blood samples were taken at several timepoints before and after primary and secondary immunization, and bulk PBMC replicates and cell subsets were isolated. General findings and caveats noted by the study authors: A small share of clonotypes was detected in both CD4 and CD8 compartments, with the overlap likely arising from convergent recombination. Compared with the primary T-cell response, the secondary T-cell response was weaker but faster, peaking on day 5 rather than day 15. Because the study included only two donors, the extent to which the findings can be generalized is limited. After the booster, most of the clones that had expanded following primary vaccination were detected again (approximately 96% of CD4 and around 88% of CD8), which suggests that memory was broadly maintained. FACS-sorted repertoires could contain abundant contaminating clonotypes from the bulk population, so computational filtering was required.

This clonotype occurred many times. Its cognate antigen has yet to be identified. Base qualities were left out, and no much larger clone turns up one base away. V sheds 10 bases and J sheds 1 base, leaving 11 bases between their ends. The CDR3 measures 12 amino acids from cysteine to phenylalanine. The entry retains the CDR3 DNA only, 36 bases that are in frame from base 1. The germline V gene specifies MNHEY as CDR1 and SVGAGI as CDR2. What the treatment or condition label conveys for this sample: live attenuated yellow fever vaccine strain. PBMCs were isolated from peripheral blood using a standard Ficoll-Paque protocol. Dynabeads CD4 and CD8 positive selection kits were used to isolate CD4 and CD8 T-cell fractions. RNA was extracted with TriZol from bulk PBMCs, CD4 and CD8 fractions, and dextramer-positive and dextramer-negative fractions. TCR cDNA was synthesized by 5'RACE template switching, through which a universal primer site and unique molecular identifiers were introduced. Priming for cDNA synthesis came from both the TCR alpha and TCR beta constant segments. Libraries were amplified in two PCR steps, with sample barcodes and sequencing adapters added in the second step. Sequencing of libraries was done on Illumina HiSeq 2500 (2x100 bp) or NovaSeq (2x150 bp). Turning to the authors' computational methods: Demultiplexing of reads and collapsing into UMI consensus sequences were performed with MIGEC, and V(D)J alignment was carried out with MiXCR. Vaccine-responding clonotypes were defined with edgeR using replicate PBMC samples, requiring FDR below 0.01 and a log2 fold change above 5 up to day 15. Bulk clonotypes were assigned CD4 or CD8 identity according to which sequenced CD4 or CD8 repertoire held them at higher abundance. TCRdb's own reprocessing of the public reads used fastp at Q25 and MiXCR and kept productive beta chains. Rows with a matching CDR3 protein are joined into one entry that keeps the most common DNA and genes. These V and J calls originate from TCRdb's pipeline instead of the authors' own analysis. The table for this sample lists 60,000 to 85,000 distinct CDR3 sequences; under 8% of them were counted only once. The ten largest clones represent 37% of the sample.

The sample was CD8+ T cells sorted from PBMCs, taken about 49 days after the first yellow fever vaccination. The TCR comes from a man aged 18 to 29 who received the YFV17D yellow fever vaccine. The rearrangement combines TRBV6-5 with TRBJ2-7; TRBD1 is perhaps the D gene, given 5 matching bases. The DNA is TGTGCCACCGCAGACAGTTCCTACGAGCAGTACTTC. It is translated as CATADSSYEQYF.